The rows below give T cell receptor beta chains drawn from one sample of a study. From the RT-PCR reads, TCRdb called clonotypes with MiXCR, one entry per CDR3 protein. The sample contains about 680,000 distinct CDR3 sequences, 12% to 15% of which appear only once. Sequencing was carried out using memory CD4+ T cells from blood. The receptor set was obtained from a female donor in good health, serving as a healthy control. CDR3s include the opening cysteine and the closing phenylalanine or tryptophan. The order of the fields is D gene, V gene, clone size, CDR3 protein. The D gene is left open where the match is weak. Rows may omit the clone size; those that give it use once, few, many or a size class.

.	TRBV9	few	CASSVDPGEVAGELFF
TRBD2	TRBV12-3/TRBV12-4	many	CASSSTAGVYNEQFF
.	TRBV3-1	few	CASSQVDGYQPQHF
TRBD1	TRBV24-1	few	CATSGQGTHNEQFF
TRBD2	TRBV20-1	.	CSASSGTSGRAVKNEQFF
.	TRBV29-1	many	CSALVADTQYF
.	TRBV4-3	.	CASSQDRVAFSNQPQHF
TRBD2	TRBV29-1	many	CSGGLAGIQETQYF
.	TRBV24-1	few	CATSTPGAYEQYF
TRBD1	TRBV10-3	.	CAISASPGQGRSGANVLTF
.	TRBV20-1	.	CSAWDGTNYGYTF
.	TRBV20-1	few	CSAPEQWPNGEQFF
TRBD2	TRBV12-3/TRBV12-4	.	CASRPLAGNPDTQYF
.	TRBV5-1	.	CASSLLGGDTEAFF
TRBD1	TRBV24-1	few	CATGDSIQETQYF
.	TRBV24-1	many	CATSDFPAGELFF
TRBD1	TRBV7-8	many	CASSPRTGGYGYTF
.	TRBV18	.	CASSPPTSPGETQYF
.	TRBV5-1	many	CASSLTPASTDTQYF
TRBD1	TRBV11-3	.	CASSSGQGGNNEQFF
TRBD2	TRBV27	.	CASSLVTSGRTDTQYF
.	TRBV6-6	many	CASAYSPVTEAFF
TRBD2	TRBV7-2	many	CASSVAGGLEETQYF
.	TRBV15	many	CATSRYDKNQETQYF
.	TRBV27	.	CASSRAGTTNYGYTF
.	TRBV4-1	many	CASSQDGRGETQYF
.	TRBV20-1	.	CSARDPGGAVYEQYF
.	TRBV7-2	many	CASSFGQGTNYGYTF
.	TRBV6-1	.	CASSAIPVPQPQHF
.	TRBV20-1	.	CSAPPVGTNTEAFF
TRBD2	TRBV7-7	.	CASSLGAGFADTQYF
TRBD1	TRBV7-9	.	CASSPHGTGTSNQPQHF
TRBD1	TRBV28	few	CASSLPGQGSEQYF